The entry below describes one TCR beta chain. Ten or more counts support this clonotype. Its recognized antigen is unknown. Base qualities are missing; no much larger clone stands one base away. Stable Graves' hyperthyroidism was defined as the absence of progression to ophthalmopathy over 18 months of follow-up. Hyperthyroidism patients were aged 18 to 65 years and newly diagnosed, with disease duration of less than 2 months. The study excluded patients with uncontrolled infections, other autoimmune diseases, pregnancy or lactation. Diagnoses were based on clinical symptoms, serum thyroxine and TRAb, thyroid ultrasound and orbital computed tomography. PBMCs were separated from 10 ml of fresh peripheral blood using Ficoll-Paque density gradient centrifugation. Total RNA was extracted using Trizol reagent, and RNA quality was assessed on an Agilent 2100 Bioanalyzer. CDR1 and CDR2 were assigned from the germline V gene (reference sequence) as MNHEY and SMNVEV. The germline ends are 9 bases apart after V is trimmed by 6 bases and J by 1 base. Measured from the cysteine to the phenylalanine, the CDR3 is 13 residues long. Just CDR3 DNA is preserved here, 39 bases in frame from base 1.

TCR beta CDR3 regions were amplified from RNA transcripts. For the first round of RT-PCR on the TCR CDR3, the HTBI primer set was used together with the Qiagen OneStep RT-PCR kit. A second multiplex PCR round built the libraries, followed by size selection and purification. Sequencing of the libraries was done on an Illumina HiSeq2000 using paired-end 100 bp reads. From the authors' description of their analysis: SOAPnuke was used to process the raw data, removing reads that contained adapters or uncalled bases, had a mean Phred below 15, or lacked an exact match to the constant primer or identifier. High-quality paired reads were merged with COPE v1.2.5, and unique nucleotide sequences were defined as clonotypes. Clonotypes were aligned to IMGT TRBV, TRBD and TRBJ reference segments using MiTCR v1.1. The analysis was restricted to V-J combinations with a frequency above 0.0001, which together covered 99% to 99.2% of the repertoires. A TCS score was defined as the ratio of F50 (clonal expansion) to E x V (chaos), with BLOSUM62-based TCRdist applied between CDR3 peptides within each V-J. Welch's t-statistics and random forest reduced around 550 V-J features to 10 to 15, which were used in a naive Bayes classifier (R e1071). Starting from the raw public reads, TCRdb applied fastp trimming at Q25, assembled clones with MiXCR and retained in-frame beta chains. A single entry per CDR3 protein holds the most common genes and DNA from its merged rows. Clone size and V and J calls follow TCRdb, not the original study. Across this sample there are under 400,000 distinct CDR3 sequences, with 15% to 20% seen only once. Clones ranked in the top ten supply approximately 54% of the sample.

The sample is drawn from a study of T cells in Graves' hyperthyroidism and ophthalmopathy (dated 2019 in TCRdb). Turning to the overall study: Peripheral blood samples were taken at the time of initial diagnosis, prior to any treatment. TCR V-J signatures able to tell the groups apart were searched for in a discovery cohort of 100 or so patients, of whom fewer than 45 had Graves' ophthalmopathy and around 58 had stable Graves' hyperthyroidism. Prospective prediction of ophthalmopathy was tested in an independent validation cohort consisting of roughly 20 hyperthyroidism patients and approximately 16 patients who later progressed to ophthalmopathy. The 100 discovery patients were randomly divided into training and test sets at a 7:3 ratio. In about 6 Graves' hyperthyroidism patients, the study also compared T-cell repertoires from thyroid tissue with T-cell repertoires from blood. Once sampling was done, hyperthyroidism patients were given methimazole at a starting dose of 30 mg daily, whereas ophthalmopathy patients were given high-dose intravenous methylprednisolone. According to the paper, TCR Vbeta CDR3 sequencing was carried out on 120 to 150 peripheral blood samples, which came from 40 to 45 ophthalmopathy, fewer than 80 hyperthyroidism and about 17 progressor patients. On the study overall, not on this receptor specifically: In validation, the model predicted progression to ophthalmopathy a median of 6.5 months before onset, with approximately 71% sensitivity and more than 72% specificity. Ophthalmopathy was separated from stable hyperthyroidism by a 13 V-J signature model, with approximately 85% sensitivity and 81% to 82% specificity obtained in cross-validation and 80%/75% obtained in testing. Most expanded thyroid clonotypes (frequency above 0.001) were also detected in blood, suggesting blood repertoires may reflect thyroid immune responses. No statistical method was used to set the sample size in advance, and investigators knew the group allocation.

The sequence came from a woman aged 50 to 65 with Graves' hyperthyroidism. This chain is built from TRBV27 and TRBJ1-1; the D gene is not confidently resolved. The sample was blood. The CDR3 region reads CASRSHSNTEAFF. The DNA sequence is given as TGTGCCAGCAGGTCACACTCGAACACTGAAGCTTTCTTT.